Reported below is one T cell receptor (beta chain). A single base separates this from a much larger clone, so it may be a read error. Both TRBC1 and TRBC2 were covered by a beta constant-region primer of two equimolar oligonucleotides. TCRdb analysed the UMI-ligation and nested PCR reads with MiXCR anew, one entry per CDR3 protein. The table lists 65,000 to 85,000 distinct CDR3 sequences, around 13% of them singletons. This specimen belongs to a study of naive and memory T cell subsets. Trimming removed 7 bases from V and 2 bases from J, with 14 bases in between. This CDR3 has 14 residues. Germline CDR1 and CDR2: MNHEY and SMNVEV (reference sequence).

This sequence originates from a human donor in good health. The sequenced sample was central memory CD4+ T cells from blood. The chain couples TRBV27 to TRBJ1-1; no clear D. Here the CDR3 reads CASKNSCPNTEAFF. The CDR3 coding sequence is TGTGCCAGCAAAAACTCCTGCCCTAACACTGAAGCTTTCTTT.